Sequencing of this T cell receptor (beta chain) was carried out in a study of shared clonotypes between healthy human individuals. Study results and limitations: Relative to clonotypes present in all four donors, those not shared had lower generation probabilities.

Genomic DNA (from each subset) was split evenly across several immunoSEQ plates. Sequencing used immunoSEQ multiplex PCR; TCRdb keeps in-frame clones, though not all of them. Among about 2.3 million clones listed, approximately 93% were seen once. This clone was seen a handful of times. Its cognate antigen is unknown. With 4 bases removed from V and 12 bases from J, the gap between germline ends came to 21 bases. Looked up from germline, CDR1 is SQVTM and CDR2 is ANQGSEA. The CDR3 is 14 residues long. V usage is TRBV29-1 and J usage is TRBJ1-4; D not certain. This TCR was sampled from a man between 18 and 35 years old in good health. Some clones in this sample may be carry-over from other donors' samples. Sequenced sample: naive CD4+ T cells from PBMCs. Subset of the sample: CD45RA+ positively selected. The CDR3 DNA reads as TGCAGCGTTGGGGAAGGGAACAGCCCCACGGAACTGTTTTTT. Translation: CSVGEGNSPTELFF.